This T cell receptor (beta chain) was captured by sequencing in a study of cytomegalovirus exposure and HLA in healthy donors. Study-level background: About 80 million unique TCR sequences came from HLA-typed donors in an early release.

A word on this clone: Its cognate antigen is unknown.

Study-level findings and limits: In a later analysis, DRB1 alleles had the most associated TCRs; HLA-C alleles the fewest. Further analysis was carried out later, and it showed several of the most significant clusters appearing linked to common viral pathogens.

Germline loops: CDR1 SGHDT, CDR2 YYEEEE. V was pared by 4 bases and J by 6 bases, with 2 bases of the junction left unmatched. This CDR3 region has 13 residues. Amplification used 60 Vbeta primers and 13 Jbeta primers. Repertoires were generated with immunoSEQ multiplex PCR, while TCRdb's copy carries only in-frame clones and drops some. This sample contains 150,000 or so clones. The sequenced material came from PBMCs. The sequence was obtained from a woman aged 40 to 50 in good health and CMV-seropositive. V and J are TRBV5-6 and TRBJ1-2; 11 bases fit TRBD1. DNA of the CDR3: TGTGCCAGCAGCCGGGACAGGGGGGATGGCTACACCTTC. The encoded protein is CASSRDRGDGYTF.